This TCR beta chain was profiled in a study of molecular identifiers for immune sequencing clone quantification. As for the study in general: In replicates, the authors split RNA from roughly 20,000 or 100,000 naive CD8 cells five ways and sequenced four.

MiXCR, run by TCRdb on the PCR reads, gives a single entry per CDR3 protein. In the table there are approximately 670,000 distinct CDR3 sequences, 15% to 20% of which are singletons. V lost 4 bases, J lost 0 bases, and 16 bases stayed unmatched. The CDR3 runs to 19 residues. Germline V lookup: CDR1 PRHDT, CDR2 FYEKMQ (reference sequence). Naive CD8 T cells were picked out by sorting for CD8+CD4-CCR7+CD45RA+. This clonotype was seen many times. This clonotype was obtained from a human donor in good health. Some libraries in this study had Jurkat cell RNA spiked in. The chain links TRBV13 to TRBJ2-3; 7 bases are shared with TRBD2. The sequenced sample consisted of naive CD8+ T cells from blood, with Jurkat cell RNA spiked in. The subset here: FACS-sorted CD8+CD4-CCR7+CD45RA+ naive T cells. In DNA form, the CDR3 reads TGTGCCAGCAGCTCTCGGTCGGGAGCGGGGCGTGCTAGCACAGATACGCAGTATTTT. It is translated as CASSSRSGAGRASTDTQYF. The entire variable domain, with the rest obtained from reference TRBV13 and TRBJ2-3, is as follows: AAGVIQSPRHLIKEKRETATLKCYPIPRHDTVYWYQQGPGQDPQFLISFYEKMQSDKGSIPDRFSAQQFSDYHSELNMSSLELGDSALYFCASSSRSGAGRASTDTQYFGPGTRLTVL.